Listed below are T cell receptor beta chains from one sample, sequenced in a study of blood T cells in healthy people across ages. Using its own MiXCR run on the 5' RACE reads, TCRdb lists one record per CDR3 protein. The sample holds 1.2 million to 1.5 million distinct CDR3 sequences, approximately 40% seen once. The sample consisted of blood. Every receptor here comes from a woman in her late teens or twenties in good health. Each CDR3 is given with its conserved first and last residue. Each record gives: J gene, D gene, clone size, V gene, CDR3 protein, CDR3 DNA. A D gene is named only where the DNA matches it firmly. Size tells how often a clone was seen (once, few, many) or the class of an expanded clone, and some rows leave it out.

j_call: TRBJ1-5; d_call: -; clone_size: -; v_call: TRBV29-1; cdr3_aa: CSVGDPGEPQHF; cdr3_nt: TGCAGCGTTGGCGACCCCGGAGAGCCCCAGCATTTT
j_call: TRBJ1-2; d_call: -; clone_size: -; v_call: TRBV11-2; cdr3_aa: CASSSSRVCGYTF; cdr3_nt: TGTGCCAGCAGCTCCTCCAGGGTCTGTGGCTACACCTTC
j_call: TRBJ2-5; d_call: TRBD2; clone_size: few; v_call: TRBV30; cdr3_aa: CAWGTSGDLETQYF; cdr3_nt: TGTGCCTGGGGGACCAGCGGGGACCTGGAGACCCAGTACTTC
j_call: TRBJ1-2; d_call: TRBD1; clone_size: few; v_call: TRBV7-2; cdr3_aa: CASSEDRDRGIGYTF; cdr3_nt: TGTGCCAGCAGCGAAGATCGGGACAGGGGGATTGGCTACACCTTC
j_call: TRBJ2-5; d_call: -; clone_size: few; v_call: TRBV7-9; cdr3_aa: CASMRPLGETQYF; cdr3_nt: TGTGCCAGCATGCGCCCCCTGGGAGAGACCCAGTACTTC
j_call: TRBJ2-5; d_call: TRBD1; clone_size: many; v_call: TRBV29-1; cdr3_aa: CSAGGQETQYF; cdr3_nt: TGCAGCGCAGGGGGCCAAGAGACCCAGTACTTC
j_call: TRBJ2-1; d_call: -; clone_size: many; v_call: TRBV28; cdr3_aa: CASSLFGGYSSYNEQFF; cdr3_nt: TGTGCCAGCAGTTTGTTTGGTGGGTATAGCTCCTACAATGAGCAGTTCTTC
j_call: TRBJ1-2; d_call: -; clone_size: few; v_call: TRBV20-1; cdr3_aa: CSARGRANYGYTF; cdr3_nt: TGCAGTGCTAGGGGCCGAGCTAACTATGGCTACACCTTC
j_call: TRBJ2-2; d_call: -; clone_size: -; v_call: TRBV20-1; cdr3_aa: CSARGPSHPAYTGELFF; cdr3_nt: TGCAGTGCTAGAGGGCCGTCTCATCCGGCTTACACCGGGGAGCTGTTTTTT
j_call: TRBJ2-5; d_call: -; clone_size: few; v_call: TRBV7-2; cdr3_aa: CASSLMTGETQYF; cdr3_nt: TGTGCCAGCAGCTTAATGACGGGTGAGACCCAGTACTTC
j_call: TRBJ2-3; d_call: TRBD2; clone_size: few; v_call: TRBV5-1; cdr3_aa: CASSLGTGLAWSGDTQYF; cdr3_nt: TGCGCCAGCAGCTTGGGAACCGGACTAGCGTGGTCAGGAGATACGCAGTATTTT
j_call: TRBJ2-5; d_call: -; clone_size: few; v_call: TRBV7-6; cdr3_aa: CASSLGDALRAQYF; cdr3_nt: TGTGCCAGCAGCTTAGGCGACGCTCTTAGGGCCCAGTACTTC
j_call: TRBJ2-3; d_call: -; clone_size: -; v_call: TRBV7-2; cdr3_aa: CAGLFNIGDTQYF; cdr3_nt: TGTGCTGGGCTATTTAATATTGGGGATACGCAGTATTTT
j_call: TRBJ2-3; d_call: -; clone_size: few; v_call: TRBV30; cdr3_aa: CAWSNQGDTQYF; cdr3_nt: TGTGCCTGGAGCAACCAGGGGGATACGCAGTATTTT
j_call: TRBJ2-2; d_call: -; clone_size: -; v_call: TRBV7-2; cdr3_aa: CASRKLRHTGELFF; cdr3_nt: TGTGCCAGCAGAAAACTCAGACACACCGGGGAGCTGTTTTTT
j_call: TRBJ2-3; d_call: TRBD2; clone_size: few; v_call: TRBV2; cdr3_aa: CASSERPGGGTDTQYF; cdr3_nt: TGTGCCAGCAGTGAAAGGCCGGGAGGGGGCACAGATACGCAGTATTTT
j_call: TRBJ2-7; d_call: -; clone_size: few; v_call: TRBV5-6; cdr3_aa: CASSLVSGKGEQYF; cdr3_nt: TGTGCCAGCAGCTTGGTGTCAGGGAAGGGCGAGCAGTACTTC
j_call: TRBJ2-7; d_call: TRBD1; clone_size: few; v_call: TRBV29-1; cdr3_aa: CSVGQGAYNEQYF; cdr3_nt: TGCAGCGTTGGACAGGGGGCCTACAATGAGCAGTACTTC
j_call: TRBJ1-2; d_call: -; clone_size: -; v_call: TRBV24-1; cdr3_aa: CATSTGIDYGYTF; cdr3_nt: TGTGCCACCAGTACAGGGATAGACTATGGCTACACCTTC
j_call: TRBJ2-3; d_call: TRBD1; clone_size: -; v_call: TRBV10-1; cdr3_aa: CASSDGTAADTQYF; cdr3_nt: TGCGCCAGCAGTGACGGGACAGCGGCAGATACGCAGTATTTT
j_call: TRBJ1-5; d_call: TRBD1; clone_size: -; v_call: TRBV2; cdr3_aa: CASSGQGVRNQPQHF; cdr3_nt: TGTGCCAGCAGCGGACAGGGGGTAAGGAATCAGCCCCAGCATTTT
j_call: TRBJ2-1; d_call: TRBD2; clone_size: few; v_call: TRBV6-5; cdr3_aa: CASSYVSGKGHEQFF; cdr3_nt: TGTGCCAGCAGTTACGTTAGCGGGAAGGGCCATGAGCAGTTCTTC
j_call: TRBJ2-7; d_call: TRBD2; clone_size: few; v_call: TRBV4-1; cdr3_aa: CASSPWTSGSYEQYF; cdr3_nt: TGCGCCAGCAGCCCTTGGACTAGCGGGAGTTACGAGCAGTACTTC
j_call: TRBJ1-6; d_call: TRBD1; clone_size: -; v_call: TRBV10-3; cdr3_aa: CATSESGGRSYNSPLHF; cdr3_nt: TGTGCCACCAGTGAGTCAGGGGGCAGGTCCTATAATTCACCCCTCCACTTT
j_call: TRBJ2-3; d_call: TRBD2; clone_size: -; v_call: TRBV14; cdr3_aa: CASSFGGTRNTDTQYF; cdr3_nt: TGTGCCAGCAGCTTCGGGGGGACTCGAAACACAGATACGCAGTATTTT
j_call: TRBJ2-3; d_call: -; clone_size: -; v_call: TRBV27; cdr3_aa: CASSPQRLASREKTDTQYF; cdr3_nt: TGTGCCAGCAGTCCGCAACGTCTTGCGTCCAGGGAGAAGACAGATACGCAGTATTTT
j_call: TRBJ2-5; d_call: -; clone_size: -; v_call: TRBV5-1; cdr3_aa: CASSLEGGGKTQYF; cdr3_nt: TGCGCCAGCAGCTTGGAAGGGGGAGGGAAGACCCAGTACTTC
j_call: TRBJ1-4; d_call: TRBD1; clone_size: -; v_call: TRBV4-2; cdr3_aa: CASSQGSGQQNERLFF; cdr3_nt: TGTGCCAGCAGCCAAGGATCGGGACAGCAAAATGAAAGACTGTTTTTT
j_call: TRBJ2-1; d_call: -; clone_size: -; v_call: TRBV7-2; cdr3_aa: CASTGAFWGDEQFF; cdr3_nt: TGTGCCAGCACCGGGGCCTTCTGGGGCGATGAGCAGTTCTTC
j_call: TRBJ1-4; d_call: -; clone_size: -; v_call: TRBV27; cdr3_aa: CASTPVGEANEKLFF; cdr3_nt: TGTGCCAGCACCCCTGTTGGGGAGGCTAATGAAAAACTGTTTTTT
j_call: TRBJ2-1; d_call: TRBD1; clone_size: -; v_call: TRBV11-1; cdr3_aa: CASSLQGVYYNEQFF; cdr3_nt: TGTGCCAGCAGTTTACAGGGGGTGTACTACAATGAGCAGTTCTTC
j_call: TRBJ2-1; d_call: -; clone_size: few; v_call: TRBV20-1; cdr3_aa: CSARHPSRDEQFF; cdr3_nt: TGCAGTGCTAGACACCCTAGTCGGGATGAGCAGTTCTTC
j_call: TRBJ2-3; d_call: -; clone_size: -; v_call: TRBV10-2; cdr3_aa: CAGRGQATDTQYF; cdr3_nt: TGCGCCGGGAGGGGGCAGGCCACAGATACGCAGTATTTT
j_call: TRBJ2-7; d_call: -; clone_size: -; v_call: TRBV7-9; cdr3_aa: CASSLGLIYEQYF; cdr3_nt: TGTGCCAGCAGCTTAGGGCTTATCTACGAGCAGTACTTC
j_call: TRBJ2-7; d_call: TRBD2; clone_size: many; v_call: TRBV25-1; cdr3_aa: CASSDGTSGYEQYF; cdr3_nt: TGTGCCAGCAGTGACGGGACTAGCGGCTACGAGCAGTACTTC
j_call: TRBJ1-2; d_call: -; clone_size: -; v_call: TRBV29-1; cdr3_aa: CSVEGGDGNYGYTF; cdr3_nt: TGCAGCGTTGAAGGTGGGGATGGAAACTATGGCTACACCTTC
j_call: TRBJ2-7; d_call: -; clone_size: -; v_call: TRBV9; cdr3_aa: CASSVDTGTGAYEQYF; cdr3_nt: TGTGCCAGCAGCGTTGACACCGGGACTGGAGCCTACGAGCAGTACTTC
j_call: TRBJ2-5; d_call: TRBD1; clone_size: -; v_call: TRBV6-1; cdr3_aa: CASITRTGASETQYF; cdr3_nt: TGTGCCAGCATAACCCGGACAGGGGCGTCAGAGACCCAGTACTTC
j_call: TRBJ1-2; d_call: TRBD1; clone_size: many; v_call: TRBV20-1; cdr3_aa: CSATDRGGYTF; cdr3_nt: TGCAGTGCTACGGACAGGGGTGGCTACACCTTC
j_call: TRBJ2-7; d_call: -; clone_size: few; v_call: TRBV5-8; cdr3_aa: CASSLVDTYEQYF; cdr3_nt: TGTGCCAGCAGCTTAGTCGACACCTACGAGCAGTACTTC
j_call: TRBJ1-1; d_call: TRBD1; clone_size: -; v_call: TRBV7-3; cdr3_aa: CASSLTAGQGTKAFF; cdr3_nt: TGTGCCAGCAGCTTAACGGCCGGACAGGGTACTAAAGCTTTCTTT
j_call: TRBJ2-1; d_call: -; clone_size: -; v_call: TRBV3-1; cdr3_aa: CASSHYSELSNEQFF; cdr3_nt: TGTGCCAGCAGCCATTATAGCGAACTATCAAATGAGCAGTTCTTC
j_call: TRBJ2-7; d_call: -; clone_size: -; v_call: TRBV2; cdr3_aa: CASRTGLGSEQYF; cdr3_nt: TGTGCCAGCAGAACAGGGTTAGGCTCCGAGCAGTACTTC
j_call: TRBJ1-3; d_call: -; clone_size: -; v_call: TRBV20-1; cdr3_aa: CSARAAINSGNTIYF; cdr3_nt: TGCAGTGCTAGGGCTGCCATAAACTCTGGAAACACCATATATTTT
j_call: TRBJ1-1; d_call: TRBD1; clone_size: -; v_call: TRBV25-1; cdr3_aa: CASSDRQGRTEAFF; cdr3_nt: TGTGCCAGCAGTGACCGACAGGGGAGGACTGAAGCTTTCTTT
j_call: TRBJ2-3; d_call: -; clone_size: -; v_call: TRBV15; cdr3_aa: CATSGIGTVGTDTQYF; cdr3_nt: TGTGCCACCAGCGGGATAGGAACGGTAGGCACAGATACGCAGTATTTT
j_call: TRBJ2-5; d_call: -; clone_size: -; v_call: TRBV27; cdr3_aa: CASSFNQGQETQYF; cdr3_nt: TGTGCCAGCAGTTTCAATCAGGGACAAGAGACCCAGTACTTC
j_call: TRBJ2-7; d_call: -; clone_size: few; v_call: TRBV20-1; cdr3_aa: CSAAYYEQYF; cdr3_nt: TGCAGTGCCGCCTATTACGAGCAGTACTTC